Below are 27 T cell receptor beta chains sequenced from a single sample in a study of T cell responses to AZD1222 COVID-19 vaccine. Using immunoSEQ multiplex PCR, the repertoire was profiled, and TCRdb retains in-frame clones only, with some absent. The table includes about 110,000 clones, 91% detected once. The material sequenced was peripheral blood, taken on day 0 of AZD1222 vaccination. The receptors shown here come from an adult in good health.

This rearrangement joins TRBV5-4 to TRBJ1-1; D unresolved. The CDR3 covers 13 residues. V lost 7 bases, J lost 1 base, and 11 bases lay in between. Per the germline V gene, CDR1 is SGHNT and CDR2 is YYREEE (reference sequence). The CDR3 spells CASGMYGNTEAFF. CDR3 nucleotides: TGTGCCAGCGGAATGTACGGGAACACTGAAGCTTTCTTT.

V usage is TRBV4-2 and J usage is TRBJ2-3, with 8 bases identical to TRBD2. CDR1 and CDR2 (germline): LGHNA, YNFKEQ. The J segment lost 4 bases and the V segment lost 0 bases, leaving 3 bases of the junction unmatched. CDR3 size: 15 residues. CDR3 sequence (DNA): TGTGCCAGCAGCCAAGATCGGGAGGGCGCAGATACGCAGTATTTT. This sequence encodes CASSQDREGADTQYF.

The chain uses TRBV11-3 and TRBJ2-1, with D maybe TRBD2 (6 bases). The V gene lost 1 base and the J gene lost 0 bases, with 16 bases spanning the gap. CDR1 is SGHNT, CDR2 YENEEA, per germline. CDR3 length: 18 amino acids. The CDR3 here is CASSLGRGTGSSYNEQFF. CDR3 DNA: TGTGCCAGCAGCTTAGGCCGCGGGACTGGGAGCTCCTACAATGAGCAGTTCTTC.

The V call is TRBV6-6, the J call TRBJ1-2; D gene unclear. V lost 4 bases, J lost 4 bases, and 10 bases lay in between. The germline gives CDR1 MNHNY, CDR2 SVGAGI (reference sequence). The CDR3 spans 13 residues. The CDR3 reads CASSSPPAYGYTF. In DNA form, the CDR3 reads TGTGCCAGCAGTTCCCCCCCGGCCTATGGCTACACCTTC.

The chain joins TRBV19 to TRBJ1-1; weak D call: TRBD1 (5 bases). This CDR3 is 15 amino acids long. Germline values: CDR1 LNHDA, CDR2 SQIVND (reference sequence). Trimming took 5 bases from V and 0 from J, leaving 13 bases between them. This CDR3 is CASSEMGRLNTEAFF. The DNA for the CDR3 is TGTGCCAGTAGTGAGATGGGGCGGCTGAACACTGAAGCTTTCTTT.

The chain has TRBV4-2 and TRBJ1-1, with TRBD1 identical over 9 bases. After removal of 8 bases from V and 5 bases from J, the junction contained 15 bases not matched to a gene. Per germline, CDR1 LGHNA and CDR2 YNFKEQ. There are 16 residues in the CDR3. This chain's CDR3 is CASARASGTGMTEAFF. In DNA, the CDR3 is TGTGCCAGCGCTAGGGCATCCGGGACAGGGATGACTGAAGCTTTCTTT.

This chain links TRBV5-4 with TRBJ2-3; TRBD1 matches 8 bases. This CDR3 spans 13 amino acids. V was pared by 7 bases and J by 6 bases, with 7 bases of the junction left unmatched. Germline V CDR1 and CDR2: SGHNT, YYREEE (reference sequence). In nucleotides, the CDR3 is TGTGCCAGCCACCGGGACAGGCAGGATACGCAGTATTTT. As protein: CASHRDRQDTQYF.

The V call is TRBV2, the J call TRBJ1-4; D uncertain. Per germline, CDR1 SNHLY and CDR2 FYNNEI. CDR3 length equals 15 residues. Trimming stripped 4 bases from V and 3 bases from J, with 12 bases between. CDR3 DNA sequence: TGTGCCAGCAGTGGTGTGGTAGGGTCTAATGAAAAACTGTTTTTT. Protein product: CASSGVVGSNEKLFF.

Here the CDR3 reads CASSIAPLRENSPLHF. CDR3 in DNA: TGTGCCAGTAGTATAGCTCCCTTACGGGAGAATTCACCCCTCCACTTT. The chain employs TRBV19 and TRBJ1-6; D gene ambiguous. CDR1 is LNHDA, CDR2 SQIVND, per germline (reference sequence). This CDR3 is built from 16 residues. V gave up 1 base and J gave up 7 bases, with 14 bases separating them.

In DNA form, the CDR3 reads TGTGCCTGGAGCCCTCGACAGGGGGGTGAAGCTTTCTTT. Protein: CAWSPRQGGEAFF. The rearrangement joins TRBV30 to TRBJ1-1; the match to TRBD1 covers 9 bases. Germline CDR1 is GTSNPN and CDR2 is SVGIG (reference sequence). The CDR3 loop spans 13 amino acids. Unmatched junction bases numbered 6, after V lost 3 bases and J lost 7 bases.

J is TRBJ1-2 and V is TRBV19; D remains unclear. V was trimmed by 6 bases and J by 4 bases, leaving 15 bases between them. The CDR3 consists of 14 residues. CDR1 is LNHDA and CDR2 is SQIVND in the germline V gene (reference sequence). For the CDR3, the DNA is TGTGCCAGTAGCCCCGACCTTCAAATCTATGGCTACACCTTC. Its protein is CASSPDLQIYGYTF.

The rearrangement joins TRBV9 to TRBJ1-3, with a weak D call TRBD1 (5 bases). Trimming cost V 3 bases and J 0 bases, with 13 bases left between them. Germline V CDR1 and CDR2: SGDLS, YYNGEE. The CDR3 is made up of 16 amino acids. This CDR3 is CASSEGTGLSGNTIYF. In nucleotides, the CDR3 is TGTGCCAGCAGCGAGGGGACCGGCCTCTCTGGAAACACCATATATTTT.

The chain uses TRBV5-1 and TRBJ2-3; 8 positions match TRBD2. CDR1 SGHRS and CDR2 YFSETQ come from the germline V gene. V gave up 4 bases and J gave up 0 bases; unmatched junction bases: 7. CDR3 length: 16 amino acids. CDR3 loop: CASSLRTSPSTDTQYF. DNA for the CDR3: TGCGCCAGCAGCCTTCGGACTAGCCCTAGCACAGATACGCAGTATTTT.

For the CDR3, the DNA is TGTGCCAGCAGGCAAAAAACAGGGGATACGCAGTATTTT. Protein sequence: CASRQKTGDTQYF. The V call is TRBV6-6, the J call TRBJ2-3; D perhaps matches TRBD1 (6 bases). Germline loops: CDR1 MNHNY, CDR2 SVGAGI (reference sequence). V was shortened by 6 bases and J by 6 bases, with 13 bases between the two germline ends. The CDR3 length is 13 residues.

As DNA, the CDR3 is TGCGCCAGCAGCTTACAAGAGACCCAGTACTTC. Encoded protein: CASSLQETQYF. The chain employs TRBV5-1 and TRBJ2-5, with D hard to call. CDR3 length: 11 residues. Trimming removed 2 bases at V and 2 bases at J, with 1 base between. The germline V gene has CDR1 SGHRS and CDR2 YFSETQ.

The chain uses TRBV29-1 and TRBJ1-2; D gene uncertain. The germline gives CDR1 SQVTM, CDR2 ANQGSEA. V lost 3 bases to trimming and J lost 3 bases, with 5 bases between them. The CDR3 contains 11 residues. CDR3 amino acids: CSVDGDYGYTF. Here the CDR3 DNA reads TGCAGCGTTGACGGAGACTATGGCTACACCTTC.

The chain has TRBV6-6 and TRBJ1-1; D not certain. Trimming shortened V by 8 bases and J by 1 base, and 14 bases separated the two germline ends. The CDR3 has 14 amino acids. Germline V gene sequence: CDR1 MNHNY, CDR2 SVGAGI (reference sequence). The CDR3 coding sequence is TGTGCCAGCCGACGGTTAGATTCGAACACTGAAGCTTTCTTT. Translated, it gives CASRRLDSNTEAFF.

The rearrangement links TRBV4-1 to TRBJ2-2; no clear D. Per germline, CDR1 MGHRA and CDR2 YSYEKL. V gave up 4 bases and J gave up 7 bases, with 10 bases separating them. The CDR3 totals 13 residues. The CDR3: CASSPRSIGELFF. The CDR3 DNA sequence: TGCGCCAGCAGCCCCCGATCCATCGGGGAGCTGTTTTTT.

The genes are TRBV5-4 and TRBJ2-3; a weak D match, TRBD1 (5 bases). Germline values: CDR1 SGHNT, CDR2 YYREEE (reference sequence). CDR3 length: 15 residues. V lost 1 base and J lost 2, with 11 bases in between. In nucleotides, the CDR3 is TGTGCCAGCAGCTTGCAGCAGGGCCTCACAGATACGCAGTATTTT. Translation gives CASSLQQGLTDTQYF.

J is TRBJ1-1 and V is TRBV11-3; D possibly corresponds to TRBD1 (5 bases). V lost 8 bases, J lost 4 bases, and 26 bases lay in between. The CDR3 runs to 17 residues. The germline V gene encodes CDR1 SGHNT and CDR2 YENEEA. The DNA of the CDR3 is TGTGCCAGCTCCCCCTCTTGGGCAGGGCCCCTCGCCACTGAAGCTTTCTTT. It encodes CASSPSWAGPLATEAFF. Complete variable domain (other parts from reference TRBV11-3 and TRBJ1-1): EAGVVQSPRYKIIEKKQPVAFWCNPISGHNTLYWYLQNLGQGPELLIRYENEEAVDDSQLPKDRFSAERLKGVDSTLKIQPAELGDSAVYLCASSPSWAGPLATEAFFGQGTRLTVV.

The genes are TRBV11-2 and TRBJ2-5; D gene unclear. The CDR3 is 15 amino acids. In germline, CDR1 is SGHAT, CDR2 FQNNGV. Trimming stripped 5 bases from V and 1 base from J, with 14 bases between. The chain's CDR3 is CASSGVGQIQETQYF. The CDR3 DNA reads TGTGCCAGCAGCGGGGTAGGGCAAATCCAAGAGACCCAGTACTTC.

This rearrangement joins TRBV7-9 to TRBJ1-1, with TRBD1 matching 10 bases. The J segment lost 0 bases and the V segment lost 5 bases, leaving 9 bases of the junction unmatched. Germline CDR1 reads SEHNR; CDR2 reads FQNEAQ (reference sequence). The CDR3 loop spans 17 amino acids. The CDR3 DNA follows: TGTGCCAGCAGCCCCACCCTAGGACAGGGGGTGAACACTGAAGCTTTCTTT. Amino acid sequence: CASSPTLGQGVNTEAFF.

CDR3 sequence: CASSLTTGVVDEQYF. The CDR3 DNA sequence: TGCGCCAGCAGCTTGACGACAGGGGTGGTAGACGAGCAGTACTTC. This chain links TRBV5-1 with TRBJ2-7, with 8 nucleotides matching TRBD1. CDR1 SGHRS and CDR2 YFSETQ come from the germline V gene. J lost 5 bases, V lost 1 base, and 8 bases had no gene match. The CDR3 spans 15 residues.

The chain links TRBV3-1 (or the pseudogene TRBV3-2) to TRBJ1-2; D is perhaps TRBD1 (6 bases). The CDR3 consists of 16 residues. The germline V and J ends were trimmed by 0 bases and 4 bases, with 15 bases remaining between them. The germline V gene has CDR1 LGHDT and CDR2 YNNKEL (reference sequence). DNA for the CDR3: TGTGCCAGCAGCCAAGATTTCAACACACAGGGCTATGGCTACACCTTC. It specifies CASSQDFNTQGYGYTF.

The chain links TRBV20-1 to TRBJ2-1; a weak D match, TRBD2 (5 bases). Germline CDR1 reads DFQATT; CDR2 reads SNEGSKA (reference sequence). The V gene lost 4 bases and the J gene lost 6 bases, with 7 bases spanning the gap. This CDR3 contains 11 residues. CDR3 protein: CSATLGNEQFF. Written as DNA, the CDR3 is TGCAGTGCTACACTAGGCAATGAGCAGTTCTTC.

CDR3 DNA: TGTGCCAGCAGCCACGGGACAGGGGGCTGGAACACTGAAGCTTTCTTT. Its protein product is CASSHGTGGWNTEAFF. The chain uses TRBV14 and TRBJ1-1; 12 nucleotides line up with TRBD1. The CDR3 consists of 16 residues. CDR1 and CDR2 (germline): SGHDN, FVKESK. Losses at the gene ends were 3 bases for V and 1 base for J; bases not matched to a gene: 3.

This clone was found once. The chain recombines TRBV5-6 with TRBJ1-1, with a tentative D call TRBD1 (6 bases). The CDR3 is 12 residues long. V lost 3 bases and J lost 8, with 11 bases in between. Germline lookup yields CDR1 SGHDT and CDR2 YYEEEE. CDR3 amino acids: CASSYMDSEAFF. The CDR3, as DNA: TGTGCCAGCAGCTATATGGACAGCGAAGCTTTCTTT.